This TCR beta chain emerged from a study of blood T cell repertoires in COVID-19. Germline-derived CDR1 and CDR2 are SNHLY and FYNNEI. The CDR3 loop spans 13 amino acids. V gave up 4 bases and J gave up 5 bases, with 11 bases separating them. The method was immunoSEQ multiplex PCR; TCRdb's version includes in-frame clones alone and lacks a portion of them. The sample yields 170,000 or so clones, about 75% seen once. The sequencing input was peripheral blood. The chain links TRBV2 to TRBJ2-5, with D possibly TRBD1 on 6 matching bases. This receptor was obtained from a woman in her 70s with acute or convalescent COVID-19. CDR3 nucleotide sequence: TGTGCCAGCAGTGGGTACAGGGCTGAGACCCAGTACTTC. It specifies CASSGYRAETQYF.